The source of this T cell receptor beta chain is a study of cytomegalovirus exposure and HLA in healthy donors. In regard to this clone: Its antigen is as yet unknown. Sequence at one end of the junction differs from germline and may be a read error.

Study findings and constraints: Most TCR sequences were uncommon, yet certain public TCRs appeared in many donors. The listing of 150 or so TCR beta chains classed them as cytomegalovirus-associated. Using the classifier, cytomegalovirus status was reportedly diagnosed with high specificity and sensitivity.

Libraries were prepared by immunoSEQ multiplex PCR; TCRdb keeps only in-frame clonotypes and omits some of them. The sample includes 90,000 to 110,000 clones, approximately 86% of them seen just once. The CDR3 runs 13 residues. Germline V gives CDR1 MDHEN, CDR2 SYDVKM. The donors belonged to the approximately 120-subject validation cohort, separate from the 666-subject first cohort. The sample consisted of PBMCs. The sequence was collected from a young woman in good health and CMV-seropositive. The rearrangement uses TRBV28 and TRBJ1-6; D may be TRBD1 (6 bases). The CDR3 DNA reads as TGTGCCAGCGGTTTCAGGGGTCGGTCACCCCTCCACTTT. Protein sequence: CASGFRGRSPLHF.